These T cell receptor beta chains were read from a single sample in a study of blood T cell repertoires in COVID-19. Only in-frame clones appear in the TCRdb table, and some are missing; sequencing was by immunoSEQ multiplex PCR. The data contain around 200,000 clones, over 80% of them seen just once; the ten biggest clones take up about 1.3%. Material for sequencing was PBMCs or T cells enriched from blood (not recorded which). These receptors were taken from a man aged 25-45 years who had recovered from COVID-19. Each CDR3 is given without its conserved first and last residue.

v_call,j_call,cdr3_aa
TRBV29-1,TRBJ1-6,SVGDRYPPLH
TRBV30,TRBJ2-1,AWTQNLYNEQF
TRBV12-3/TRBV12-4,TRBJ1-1,ASSAQGASEAF
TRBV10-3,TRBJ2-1,AISEQRTSNNEQF
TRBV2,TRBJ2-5,ASSGLQTQY
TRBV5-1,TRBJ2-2,ASSLGSANTGELF
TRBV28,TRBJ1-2,ASSLPDTNYGYT
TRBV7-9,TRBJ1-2,ASSLETGGLYGYT
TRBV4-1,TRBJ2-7,ASSRGQGSEQY
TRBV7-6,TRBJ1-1,ASSLISGNTEAF